Each of the 27 T cell receptor beta chains below was sequenced from the same sample in a study of shared clonotypes between healthy human individuals. CD8 cells classed as naive were CD45RO-negative and positively selected for CCR7, excluding terminally differentiated effector memory CD45RA+ cells. Clones were sequenced by immunoSEQ multiplex PCR, and TCRdb holds only the in-frame ones, with some missing. Here the sample spans a few million clones, approximately 92% being singletons. Sequenced material: naive CD8+ T cells from PBMCs. The receptors were sampled from a man aged 18 to 30 in good health. Some clones in this sample may be carry-over from other donors' samples.

The chain links TRBV28 to TRBJ2-1; 8 bases align to TRBD2. Germline V lookup: CDR1 MDHEN, CDR2 SYDVKM. V lost 6 bases and J lost 4; bases outside the gene matches: 11. CDR3 length: 16 amino acids. DNA for the CDR3: TGTGCCAGCAGCCCGGCCGGGACTAGTTTTTACAATGAGCAGTTCTTC. Its translation is CASSPAGTSFYNEQFF.

This chain's CDR3 is CATSEGTSGPTKNIQYF. The CDR3 coding sequence is TGTGCCACCAGCGAGGGGACTAGCGGACCGACCAAAAACATTCAGTACTTC. This rearrangement joins TRBV15 to TRBJ2-4; TRBD2 matches 11 bases. V trimming: 5 bases; J trimming: 2 bases; junction bases outside the gene matches: 8. Germline V gives CDR1 LNHNV, CDR2 YYDKDF (reference sequence). The CDR3 covers 17 residues.

This clone was found once. This sequence joins TRBV28 and TRBJ2-2; D tentatively fits TRBD1 or TRBD2 (5 bases each). The CDR3 loop spans 12 amino acids. V was clipped by 10 bases and J by 6 bases, with 12 bases between them. The germline CDR1 and CDR2 sequences are MDHEN and SYDVKM. CDR3 sequence reads: CATWDLPGELFF. CDR3 nucleotide sequence: TGTGCCACCTGGGACCTGCCCGGGGAGCTGTTTTTT.

The genes are TRBV27 and TRBJ2-1; D gene uncertain. Germline V gene lookup returns CDR1 MNHEY and CDR2 SMNVEV (reference sequence). Trimming removed 7 bases from V and 5 bases from J, with 9 bases in between. The CDR3 is 12 residues long. CDR3 sequence reads: CASKQQNNEQFF. In nucleotides, the CDR3 is TGTGCCAGCAAACAACAGAACAATGAGCAGTTCTTC.

As to this clone: This specimen includes other DNA sequences encoding the same CDR3. The chain is built from TRBV7-7 and TRBJ2-5, with D hard to call. Germline values: CDR1 SSHAT, CDR2 FNYEAQ (reference sequence). The CDR3 covers 12 residues. Trimming cost V 4 bases and J 5 bases, with 8 bases left between them. CDR3 amino acids: CASSWPGETQYF. The CDR3 coding sequence is TGTGCCAGCAGCTGGCCCGGGGAGACCCAGTACTTC.

This chain links TRBV7-8 with TRBJ1-2; D uncertain. CDR3 length equals 14 residues. Germline CDR1 is SGHVS and CDR2 is FQNEAQ. V was trimmed by 1 base and J by 4 bases, leaving 10 bases between them. CDR3: CASSLDRRIYGYTF. CDR3 bases: TGTGCCAGCAGCTTAGATCGACGGATCTATGGCTACACCTTC. Full variable domain (remainder filled in from reference TRBV7-8 and TRBJ1-2): GAGVSQSPRYKVAKRGQDVALRCDPISGHVSLFWYQQALGQGPEFLTYFQNEAQLDKSGLPSDRFFAERPEGSVSTLKIQRTQQEDSAVYLCASSLDRRIYGYTFGSGTRLTVV.

This rearrangement joins TRBV19 to TRBJ1-3, with 8 positions matching TRBD1. Germline V CDR1 and CDR2: LNHDA, SQIVND (reference sequence). J lost 0 bases, V lost 5 bases, and 6 bases had no gene match. The CDR3 runs 16 residues. CDR3 DNA sequence: TGTGCCAGTAGTCTTTGGGACAGGAGCTCTGGAAACACCATATATTTT. Its protein is CASSLWDRSSGNTIYF.

The gene calls are TRBV4-1 and TRBJ2-7; 11 bases are a match to TRBD2. Germline CDR1 and CDR2: MGHRA and YSYEKL. CDR3 size: 16 residues. Germline trimming cut 4 bases from V and 7 bases from J; bases unmatched to any gene: 12. The DNA for the CDR3 is TGCGCCAGCAGCCTTCGGGCGACTAGCGGGATGGGGGAGCAGTACTTC. The encoded protein is CASSLRATSGMGEQYF.

The chain uses TRBV7-9 and TRBJ1-1, with TRBD1 as a possible D gene (5 bases). CDR1 is SEHNR and CDR2 is FQNEAQ in the germline V gene (reference sequence). With 1 base removed from V and 2 bases from J, the gap between germline ends came to 17 bases. The CDR3 loop spans 17 amino acids. The CDR3 DNA follows: TGTGCCAGCAGCTTAGGAAGAGAGGGGCCTAGTAACACTGAAGCTTTCTTT. This sequence encodes CASSLGREGPSNTEAFF.

The chain joins TRBV10-1 to TRBJ1-1, with D uncertain. The V and J ends lost 7 bases and 0 bases respectively, with 9 bases between them. The CDR3 is 13 amino acids. The V gene's germline CDR1 is WNHNN and CDR2 SYGVQD (reference sequence). The CDR3, as DNA: TGCGCCAGCAAACGGGGAGTGAACACTGAAGCTTTCTTT. This codes for CASKRGVNTEAFF.

The gene calls are TRBV30 and TRBJ2-3, with a weak D call TRBD2 (7 bases). Germline V CDR1 and CDR2: GTSNPN, SVGIG (reference sequence). The CDR3 consists of 14 residues. Trimming cost V 3 bases and J 5 bases, with 15 bases left between them. The CDR3: CAWRGGGRGDTQYF. Written as DNA, the CDR3 is TGTGCCTGGAGAGGGGGAGGGCGGGGAGATACGCAGTATTTT.

The genes are TRBV7-9 and TRBJ1-1; no definite D call. The CDR3 runs to 14 residues. Trimming removed 5 bases at V and 4 bases at J, with 14 bases between. Germline-derived CDR1 and CDR2 are SEHNR and FQNEAQ (reference sequence). CDR3 residues: CASSPGVAITEAFF. The CDR3 DNA reads TGTGCCAGCAGCCCCGGTGTGGCTATCACTGAAGCTTTCTTT. The full variable domain, its missing parts supplied by reference TRBV7-9 and TRBJ1-1, is DTGVSQNPRHKITKRGQNVTFRCDPISEHNRLYWYRQTLGQGPEFLTYFQNEAQLEKSRLLSDRFSAERPKGSFSTLEIQRTEQGDSAMYLCASSPGVAITEAFFGQGTRLTVV.

The V and J genes are TRBV27 and TRBJ1-5; 10 positions match TRBD1. The CDR3 is 14 residues long. CDR1 is MNHEY and CDR2 is SMNVEV in the germline V gene (reference sequence). The V segment lost 5 bases and the J segment 8 bases; nucleotides outside the gene matches: 6. The CDR3 DNA reads as TGTGCCAGCAGTGGAGGGGACAGGGGTGAGCCCCAGCATTTT. Translating it yields CASSGGDRGEPQHF.

This clone was observed a handful of times. CDR3 protein: CASSSDRHGYTF. The CDR3 nucleotides are TGTGCCAGCAGCTCGGACAGGCATGGCTACACCTTC. The chain links TRBV7-8 to TRBJ1-2, with 7 bases lining up with TRBD1. The CDR3 totals 12 residues. Germline V gives CDR1 SGHVS, CDR2 FQNEAQ. With V trimmed by 4 bases and J by 6 bases, 2 bases remained unmatched.

V gene TRBV27 combines with J gene TRBJ2-1, with D possibly TRBD1 on 7 matching bases. The germline V and J ends were trimmed by 4 bases and 6 bases, with 13 bases remaining between them. Germline loops: CDR1 MNHEY, CDR2 SMNVEV (reference sequence). The CDR3 loop spans 14 amino acids. The CDR3 coding sequence is TGTGCCAGCAGTTATACCCAGGGGGGCAATGAGCAGTTCTTC. This encodes CASSYTQGGNEQFF.

On this clone itself: The sample contains more than one DNA sequence encoding this CDR3. The J gene is TRBJ2-1, the V gene TRBV9, with 9 bases matching TRBD1. Per germline, CDR1 SGDLS and CDR2 YYNGEE. Unmatched junction bases numbered 3, after V lost 2 bases and J lost 3 bases. The CDR3 is 15 residues long. The CDR3 nucleotides are TGTGCCAGCAGCGTCGGGACAGGGTTCTACAATGAGCAGTTCTTC. Protein sequence: CASSVGTGFYNEQFF. The whole variable domain, filled in from reference TRBV9 and TRBJ2-1, reads DSGVTQTPKHLITATGQRVTLRCSPRSGDLSVYWYQQSLDQGLQFLIQYYNGEERAKGNILERFSAQQFPDLHSELNLSSLELGDSALYFCASSVGTGFYNEQFFGPGTRLTVL.

The chain links TRBV9 to TRBJ2-1, with D tentatively TRBD1 (5 bases). The V end lost 4 bases, the J end lost 10 bases, and 12 bases lay between the germline ends. CDR1 SGDLS and CDR2 YYNGEE come from the germline V gene. The CDR3 consists of 12 residues. The CDR3 DNA sequence: TGTGCCAGCAGCCCAGGGTCCGAAGAGCAGTTCTTC. The encoded protein is CASSPGSEEQFF.

The chain has TRBV13 and TRBJ1-4; D uncertain. CDR1 is PRHDT, CDR2 FYEKMQ, per germline (reference sequence). There are 16 residues in the CDR3. V was clipped by 0 bases and J by 8 bases, with 16 bases between them. The CDR3 DNA reads as TGTGCCAGCAGCTTAGGAAGCGGGCCACTCCGGGAAAAACTGTTTTTT. This codes for CASSLGSGPLREKLFF.

The chain combines TRBV7-8 with TRBJ2-1, with TRBD2 identical over 7 bases. This CDR3 has 15 residues. Germline CDR1 reads SGHVS; CDR2 reads FQNEAQ. V shed 2 bases and J 4 bases; nucleotides not matched to a gene: 5. CDR3 protein: CASSLRLALYNEQFF. The CDR3 DNA reads as TGTGCCAGCAGCTTAAGACTAGCTTTGTACAATGAGCAGTTCTTC.

The chain carries TRBV10-2 and TRBJ2-7; TRBD1 might be the D (6 bases). The ends were cut back, 3 bases at V and 1 base at J, with 10 bases in the middle. Looked up from germline, CDR1 is WSHSY and CDR2 is SAAADI. The CDR3 covers 14 residues. CDR3 amino acids: CASSDQGLSYEQYF. The CDR3 nucleotides read TGCGCCAGCAGTGACCAGGGGCTATCCTACGAGCAGTACTTC.

The rearrangement links TRBV5-5 to TRBJ1-1; D perhaps matches TRBD1 (5 bases). V gave up 2 bases and J gave up 7 bases, with 27 bases separating them. The germline CDR1 and CDR2 sequences are SGHKS and YYEKEE (reference sequence). This CDR3 has 18 residues. The CDR3 here is CASSLRKVGRGEWGEAFF. The CDR3, as DNA: TGTGCCAGCAGCTTACGAAAGGTTGGAAGGGGCGAGTGGGGTGAAGCTTTCTTT.

This chain joins TRBV4-3 and TRBJ1-4; D unclear. The CDR3 loop spans 15 amino acids. Deletions cut 0 bases from V and 5 bases from J, with 10 bases between. CDR1 and CDR2 (germline): LGHNA, YSLEER. CDR3 in amino acids: CASSQDDPPNEKLFF. DNA of the CDR3: TGCGCCAGCAGCCAAGACGACCCGCCGAATGAAAAACTGTTTTTT.

The gene calls are TRBV7-3 and TRBJ2-3, with D perhaps matching TRBD2 (5 bases). The CDR3 totals 15 residues. Germline V gene sequence: CDR1 SGHTA, CDR2 FQGTGA. Trimming left V 5 bases short and J 4 bases short, with 16 bases between. CDR3 sequence: CASSPRTPPADTQYF. In DNA, the CDR3 is TGTGCCAGCAGCCCTAGGACTCCCCCTGCAGATACGCAGTATTTT.

The CDR3 spells CASSLVTIRGWDEKLFF. CDR3 sequence (DNA): TGTGCCAGCAGCTTAGTGACCATCCGGGGTTGGGATGAAAAACTGTTTTTT. This chain connects TRBV7-9 to TRBJ1-4, with D unresolved. Germline V lookup: CDR1 SEHNR, CDR2 FQNEAQ (reference sequence). The CDR3 totals 17 residues. The V end lost 1 base, the J end lost 6 bases, and 18 bases lay between the germline ends.

About this clone: Other DNA sequences in this specimen translate into the identical CDR3. This chain links TRBV5-6 with TRBJ1-3; a possible D gene is TRBD1 (5 bases). The germline CDR1 and CDR2 sequences are SGHDT and YYEEEE. This CDR3 spans 14 amino acids. Trimming stripped 0 bases from V and 2 bases from J, with 6 bases between. Written as DNA, the CDR3 is TGTGCCAGCAGCTTGGCGGGGGCTGGAAACACCATATATTTT. Translation: CASSLAGAGNTIYF.

The chain combines TRBV14 with TRBJ1-1, with 9 bases aligning to TRBD1. This CDR3 region has 16 residues. Germline V gene lookup returns CDR1 SGHDN and CDR2 FVKESK. With 5 bases clipped from V and 4 bases from J, the junction kept 11 bases outside the gene matches. CDR3 sequence reads: CASSSSSGTGFTEAFF. Here the CDR3 DNA reads TGTGCCAGCAGCTCTTCGTCGGGGACAGGGTTCACTGAAGCTTTCTTT.

The chain uses TRBV2 and TRBJ2-1, with a possible D match to TRBD2 (5 bases). The CDR3 is made up of 14 amino acids. Germline-derived CDR1 and CDR2 are SNHLY and FYNNEI. Trimming left V 9 bases short and J 0 bases short, with 12 bases between. The CDR3 coding sequence is TGTGCCAGGGGGAGTGGCCGCTCCTACAATGAGCAGTTCTTC. Its protein is CARGSGRSYNEQFF.